This passage covers 26 T cell receptor beta chains from one sample sequenced in a study of spatial heterogeneity in lung cancer. MiXCR, applied by TCRdb to the 5' RACE reads, yields one record per CDR3 protein. Of roughly 79,000 distinct CDR3 sequences in the sample, roughly 13% were seen once. The time point was: sample taken at primary tumor resection. Sequencing of whole RNA from tumor, nontumor lung or frozen PBMC involved no sorting. Material: PBMCs, obtained at surgery. These receptors originate from a male donor with early-stage non-small cell lung cancer.

CDR3: CASSQSPYEQYF. Here the CDR3 DNA reads TGTGCCAGCAGCCAGAGTCCCTACGAGCAGTACTTC. The V and J genes are TRBV3-1 and TRBJ2-7; D uncertain. The V end lost 3 bases, the J end lost 2 bases, and 5 bases lay between the germline ends. The CDR3 spans 12 residues. Germline loops: CDR1 LGHDT, CDR2 YNNKEL (reference sequence).

This clonotype has more than one count but fewer than ten. CDR3 in DNA: TGTGCCAGCAGTGAAGGCCACAGTGGGCTCGCTGGGGCCAACGTCCTGACTTTC. Translating it yields CASSEGHSGLAGANVLTF. The chain couples TRBV6-1 to TRBJ2-6; D is undetermined. The V gene's germline CDR1 is MNHNS and CDR2 SASEGT. The CDR3 contains 18 residues. With 1 base removed from V and 2 bases from J, the gap between germline ends came to 15 bases.

This clonotype was picked up a small number of times. The gene calls are TRBV5-1 and TRBJ1-3, with D possibly TRBD1 on 5 matching bases. There are 13 residues in the CDR3. Germline CDR1 reads SGHRS; CDR2 reads YFSETQ. The germline V and J ends were trimmed by 3 bases and 3 bases, with 7 bases remaining between them. CDR3 sequence reads: CASSWDLGNTIYF. The CDR3 nucleotides are TGCGCCAGCAGCTGGGACCTTGGAAACACCATATATTTT.

The chain combines TRBV11-2 with TRBJ1-4; no firm D call. In germline, CDR1 is SGHAT, CDR2 FQNNGV. The CDR3 has 16 amino acids. Trimming stripped 0 bases from V and 8 bases from J, with 16 bases between. CDR3 bases: TGTGCCAGCAGCTTAGATAGGAGGGATCGGAGAGAAAAACTGTTTTTT. This gives the protein CASSLDRRDRREKLFF.

The chain carries TRBV20-1 and TRBJ2-3; D might be TRBD1 (5 bases). Germline V gene sequence: CDR1 DFQATT, CDR2 SNEGSKA (reference sequence). The CDR3 runs 14 residues. V lost 1 base and J lost 3, with 11 bases in between. In nucleotides, the CDR3 is TGCAGTGCTAGAGTCCAGGGCGAGACAGATACGCAGTATTTT. It is translated as CSARVQGETDTQYF.

This clonotype appeared a few times. The chain links TRBV7-8 to TRBJ1-1; tentative D call: TRBD1 (6 bases). CDR3 length: 15 amino acids. V was trimmed by 8 bases and J by 2 bases, leaving 18 bases between them. The V gene's germline CDR1 is SGHVS and CDR2 FQNEAQ. The chain's CDR3 is CASQQGINPNTEAFF. CDR3 in DNA: TGTGCCAGCCAGCAGGGGATTAACCCAAACACTGAAGCTTTCTTT.

This clonotype was counted at least ten times. The chain joins TRBV6-2 or TRBV6-3 to TRBJ1-2; TRBD1 matches 10 bases. Germline-derived CDR1 and CDR2 are MNHEY and SVGEGT. The CDR3 covers 14 residues. Trimming cost V 2 bases and J 8 bases; bases outside gene matches: 5. Here the CDR3 DNA reads TGTGCCAGCAGTTACGACAGGGGGCTGGAAGGCTACACCTTC. This sequence encodes CASSYDRGLEGYTF.

This clonotype was found many times. The chain uses TRBV11-2 and TRBJ2-7; TRBD2 aligns across 8 bases. CDR1 and CDR2 from the germline V gene are SGHAT and FQNNGV. Trimming took 1 base from V and 1 from J; bases not matched to a gene: 6. This CDR3 is 16 amino acids long. The CDR3 spells CASSLGATSVSYEQYF. CDR3 sequence (DNA): TGTGCCAGCAGCTTAGGAGCGACTAGCGTATCCTACGAGCAGTACTTC.

This clonotype was seen repeatedly, ten times or more. The chain links TRBV6-1 to TRBJ2-3; tentative D call: TRBD2 (7 bases). V was cut by 7 bases and J by 4 bases, with 12 bases left in between. CDR3 length: 13 residues. In germline, CDR1 is MNHNS, CDR2 SASEGT. CDR3 sequence reads: CASNGGPPDTQYF. The CDR3 DNA follows: TGTGCCAGCAACGGGGGGCCGCCAGATACGCAGTATTTT.

CDR3 amino acids: CASRPLTGYYEQYF. CDR3 nucleotide sequence: TGTGCCAGCCGACCCCTGACAGGGTACTACGAGCAGTACTTC. The chain couples TRBV27 to TRBJ2-7, with 7 positions matching TRBD1. The CDR3 contains 14 residues. V was clipped by 8 bases and J by 3 bases; unmatched bases: 10. Per the germline V gene, CDR1 is MNHEY and CDR2 is SMNVEV (reference sequence).

The chain is built from TRBV2 and TRBJ2-7; 8 bases map to TRBD2. Germline V gives CDR1 SNHLY, CDR2 FYNNEI. V shed 4 bases and J 6 bases; nucleotides not matched to a gene: 11. CDR3 size: 15 residues. The CDR3 spells CASSGRSGGPSEQYF. The CDR3 bases are TGTGCCAGCAGTGGAAGGTCGGGAGGGCCTTCCGAGCAGTACTTC. Full variable domain (missing parts from reference TRBV2 and TRBJ2-7): EPEVTQTPSHQVTQMGQEVILRCVPISNHLYFYWYRQILGQKVEFLVSFYNNEISEKSEIFDDQFSVERPDGSNFTLKIRSTKLEDSAMYFCASSGRSGGPSEQYFGPGTRLTVT.

This clonotype has just a few counts. This chain joins TRBV2 and TRBJ2-7; D unclear. CDR1 SNHLY and CDR2 FYNNEI come from the germline V gene. The CDR3 extends over 15 amino acids. The V end was cut by 2 bases, the J end by 0 bases, with 11 bases between. The CDR3 spells CASSEMVTLSYEQYF. The CDR3 nucleotides read TGTGCCAGCAGTGAAATGGTCACCCTCTCCTACGAGCAGTACTTC.

This clonotype was seen more than once but under ten times. The chain uses TRBV6-2 or TRBV6-3 and TRBJ2-2, with D hard to call. Germline CDR1 MNHEY, CDR2 SVGEGT. CDR3 length equals 15 residues. Trimming pared 1 base from V and 3 bases from J, leaving 9 bases between. Here the CDR3 DNA reads TGTGCCAGCAGTTACTTTGGTGGTGACACCGGGGAGCTGTTTTTT. As protein: CASSYFGGDTGELFF.

This chain connects TRBV5-1 to TRBJ2-5; D not certain. The CDR3 has 14 amino acids. The ends were cut back, 1 base at V and 2 bases at J, with 9 bases in the middle. From germline, CDR1 is SGHRS and CDR2 YFSETQ. The CDR3 DNA sequence: TGCGCCAGCAGCTTGATGGCCTCACAAGAGACCCAGTACTTC. As protein: CASSLMASQETQYF.

This clonotype was detected a few times. The chain joins TRBV20-1 to TRBJ1-2; no clear D gene. This CDR3 is 14 amino acids long. Germline CDR1 and CDR2: DFQATT and SNEGSKA (reference sequence). With 1 base removed from V and 2 bases from J, the gap between germline ends came to 11 bases. CDR3 protein: CSARGAGANYGYTF. The CDR3 bases are TGCAGTGCTAGAGGGGCAGGTGCAAACTATGGCTACACCTTC.

This clonotype appeared a few times. The rearrangement uses TRBV6-6 and TRBJ2-2; the match to TRBD1 covers 10 bases. CDR1 is MNHNY and CDR2 is SVGAGI in the germline V gene (reference sequence). Trimming cost V 7 bases and J 9 bases; bases outside gene matches: 11. The CDR3 runs to 15 residues. CDR3 protein: CASTSGTGVSRELFF. The CDR3 nucleotides are TGTGCCAGCACCTCCGGGACAGGGGTATCGAGGGAGCTGTTTTTT.

The chain joins TRBV5-1 to TRBJ2-7, with 7 positions matching TRBD2. The CDR3 is 14 amino acids. Germline V gives CDR1 SGHRS, CDR2 YFSETQ. V was pared by 0 bases and J by 6 bases, with 6 bases of the junction left unmatched. The CDR3 spells CASSLGDSGGEQYF. Here the CDR3 DNA reads TGCGCCAGCAGCTTGGGAGACTCGGGAGGCGAGCAGTACTTC.

This clonotype was detected only a few times. The chain uses TRBV14 and TRBJ2-3, with a possible D match to TRBD2 (6 bases). CDR3 length: 16 residues. Germline values: CDR1 SGHDN, CDR2 FVKESK. V was clipped by 4 bases and J by 4 bases, with 18 bases between them. The CDR3 nucleotides read TGTGCCAGCAGCCTCCTTTCCGGGACTCCATCAGATACGCAGTATTTT. Translating gives CASSLLSGTPSDTQYF.

This clonotype was seen more than once but under ten times. This rearrangement joins TRBV12-3 or TRBV12-4 to TRBJ2-7; D is possibly TRBD1 (5 bases). The CDR3 sequence is 15 residues long. Trimming removed 5 bases at V and 3 bases at J, with 17 bases between. CDR3 bases: TGTGCCAGCAGTCTAGGGGTTAAATTCTACTACGAGCAGTACTTC. Its protein is CASSLGVKFYYEQYF.

This clonotype was seen only a few times. The chain carries TRBV3-1 and TRBJ2-7; no clear D. Germline CDR1 LGHDT, CDR2 YNNKEL (reference sequence). The CDR3 is 13 residues long. Trimming removed 1 base at V and 0 bases at J, with 4 bases between. As DNA, the CDR3 is TGTGCCAGCAGCCAAGGAACCTCCTACGAGCAGTACTTC. Translation: CASSQGTSYEQYF.

The sample holds many counts of this clonotype. The chain has TRBV18 and TRBJ1-5; D uncertain. This CDR3 is built from 13 residues. V shed 2 bases and J shed 0 bases, with 2 bases lying between them. Germline V gene lookup returns CDR1 KGHSH and CDR2 LQKENI. CDR3 amino acids: CASSPDSNQPQHF. The CDR3 DNA follows: TGTGCCAGCTCACCAGATAGCAATCAGCCCCAGCATTTT.

This clonotype was counted only a few times. This chain links TRBV12-3 or TRBV12-4 with TRBJ2-4, with D possibly matching TRBD2 (5 bases). V was shortened by 2 bases and J by 6 bases, with 8 bases between the two germline ends. This CDR3 is 13 amino acids long. CDR3 nucleotide sequence: TGTGCCAGCAGTTTAAGCGGTGCAAACATTCAGTACTTC. It encodes CASSLSGANIQYF.

This clonotype has just one count. The V gene is TRBV7-2, the J gene TRBJ2-2; D gene unclear. The germline gives CDR1 SGHTA, CDR2 FQGNSA. V gave up 5 bases and J gave up 4 bases, with 14 bases separating them. This CDR3 comprises 15 residues. The CDR3 reads CASSPRAGTTGELFF. CDR3 DNA sequence: TGTGCCAGCAGCCCCCGGGCAGGTACCACCGGGGAGCTGTTTTTT.

This clonotype was seen a few times. The chain carries TRBV6-5 and TRBJ1-1; D gene uncertain. Germline V gives CDR1 MNHEY, CDR2 SVGAGI. The V end was cut by 6 bases, the J end by 1 base, with 9 bases between. CDR3 length: 13 amino acids. The CDR3 reads CASRYTRNTEAFF. CDR3 bases: TGTGCCAGCAGGTATACACGGAACACTGAAGCTTTCTTT.

This clonotype appeared a few times. V gene TRBV5-4 combines with J gene TRBJ2-5; TRBD2 agrees at 11 bases. Germline CDR1 is SGHNT and CDR2 is YYREEE (reference sequence). The CDR3 is 17 residues long. The ends lost 2 bases at V and 4 bases at J; junction bases unmatched: 10. The CDR3 DNA is TGTGCCAGCAGCTTCTCCGTAGCGGGAGGGCCGGGAGAGACCCAGTACTTC. This encodes CASSFSVAGGPGETQYF.

This clonotype occurred many times. The chain is built from TRBV29-1 and TRBJ2-3; D may correspond to TRBD1 or TRBD2 (5 bases each). The CDR3 has 14 residues. Trimming took off 6 bases at V and 2 bases at J, with 15 bases between the two ends. CDR1 and CDR2 from the germline V gene are SQVTM and ANQGSEA. CDR3 region: CSVERGDHTDTQYF. Here the CDR3 DNA reads TGCAGCGTCGAAAGAGGGGACCACACAGATACGCAGTATTTT.